This is a list of T cell receptor beta chains from one sample in a study of radiotherapy plus CTLA-4 blockade in lung cancer. The data were produced by immunoSEQ multiplex PCR, yet TCRdb's version contains in-frame clones alone and is incomplete. Here the sample spans tens of thousands of clones, 60% to 80% being singletons. The sequenced sample was peripheral blood, obtained from a patient treated with radiotherapy plus ipilimumab. These receptors were collected from a human donor with non-small cell lung cancer whose response to radiotherapy plus ipilimumab could not be evaluated. CDR3s include the opening cysteine and the closing phenylalanine or tryptophan. D genes are given only for firm matches. Expanded clones get a size class; other rows say once, few or many, or leave the size out.

D gene: TRBD1
J gene: TRBJ2-7
V gene: TRBV5-6
clone size: .
CDR3 protein: CASRTRTGTYEQYF
CDR3 DNA: TGTGCCAGCCGGACACGGACAGGGACCTACGAGCAGTACTTC

D gene: .
J gene: TRBJ2-1
V gene: TRBV7-2
clone size: .
CDR3 protein: CASSLRRQDNEQFF
CDR3 DNA: TGTGCCAGCAGCTTAAGACGGCAGGACAATGAGCAGTTCTTC

D gene: .
J gene: TRBJ2-4
V gene: TRBV10-3
clone size: .
CDR3 protein: CAISESDVPGENIQYF
CDR3 DNA: TGTGCCATCAGTGAGTCGGACGTTCCGGGGGAAAACATTCAGTACTTC

D gene: .
J gene: TRBJ2-6
V gene: TRBV28
clone size: .
CDR3 protein: CASSRASSGANVLTF
CDR3 DNA: TGTGCCAGCAGTCGTGCCAGCTCTGGGGCCAACGTCCTGACTTTC

D gene: .
J gene: TRBJ2-5
V gene: TRBV5-1
clone size: few
CDR3 protein: CASSLRGTAGETQYF
CDR3 DNA: TGCGCCAGCAGCTTGCGGGGGACAGCCGGGGAGACCCAGTACTTC

D gene: TRBD2
J gene: TRBJ2-7
V gene: TRBV7-2
clone size: .
CDR3 protein: CASTSGTSGRAAYEQYF
CDR3 DNA: TGTGCCAGCACCTCAGGGACTAGCGGGAGAGCGGCCTACGAGCAGTACTTC

D gene: .
J gene: TRBJ2-7
V gene: TRBV10-1
clone size: .
CDR3 protein: CASSASRNEQYF
CDR3 DNA: TGCGCCAGCAGTGCATCGAGGAACGAGCAGTACTTC

D gene: .
J gene: TRBJ1-2
V gene: TRBV5-7
clone size: .
CDR3 protein: CASNSRSSGAGYTF
CDR3 DNA: TGTGCCAGCAATTCCCGCTCATCAGGGGCGGGCTACACCTTC

D gene: .
J gene: TRBJ2-5
V gene: TRBV10-1
clone size: .
CDR3 protein: CASSDTAAQETQYF
CDR3 DNA: TGCGCCAGCAGTGACACGGCGGCGCAAGAGACCCAGTACTTC

D gene: TRBD1
J gene: TRBJ2-5
V gene: TRBV5-1
clone size: few
CDR3 protein: CASSLAGQGETQYF
CDR3 DNA: TGCGCCAGCAGCTTGGCCGGACAGGGCGAGACCCAGTACTTC

D gene: .
J gene: TRBJ1-1
V gene: TRBV29-1
clone size: .
CDR3 protein: CSVGQRRVTEAFF
CDR3 DNA: TGCAGCGTTGGGCAACGGAGGGTGACTGAAGCTTTCTTT

D gene: TRBD2
J gene: TRBJ2-7
V gene: TRBV7-9
clone size: .
CDR3 protein: CASSLVLRTSGTYEQYF
CDR3 DNA: TGTGCCAGCAGCTTAGTATTAAGGACTAGCGGAACCTACGAGCAGTACTTC

D gene: TRBD2
J gene: TRBJ2-5
V gene: TRBV5-1
clone size: .
CDR3 protein: CASSPWTSAEETQYF
CDR3 DNA: TGCGCCAGCAGCCCTTGGACTAGCGCCGAAGAGACCCAGTACTTC

D gene: TRBD2
J gene: TRBJ2-3
V gene: TRBV14
clone size: .
CDR3 protein: CASSQDSLAGVMPWDTQYF
CDR3 DNA: TGTGCCAGCAGCCAAGATTCCCTAGCGGGAGTTATGCCGTGGGATACGCAGTATTTT

D gene: TRBD2
J gene: TRBJ2-7
V gene: TRBV9
clone size: .
CDR3 protein: CASSPRLAGGPTEQYF
CDR3 DNA: TGTGCCAGCAGCCCCCGACTAGCGGGAGGGCCGACCGAGCAGTACTTC

D gene: .
J gene: TRBJ2-3
V gene: TRBV4-3
clone size: .
CDR3 protein: CASSRRGTDTQYF
CDR3 DNA: TGCGCCAGCAGCCGCAGGGGCACAGATACGCAGTATTTT

D gene: TRBD2
J gene: TRBJ2-1
V gene: TRBV9
clone size: .
CDR3 protein: CASSVAASGFYNEQFF
CDR3 DNA: TGTGCCAGCAGCGTAGCGGCTAGCGGGTTCTACAATGAGCAGTTCTTC

D gene: TRBD2
J gene: TRBJ2-7
V gene: TRBV5-4
clone size: .
CDR3 protein: CASSQAGGRALEQYF
CDR3 DNA: TGTGCCAGCAGCCAAGCCGGGGGGAGGGCCTTAGAGCAGTACTTC

D gene: TRBD1
J gene: TRBJ1-1
V gene: TRBV7-3
clone size: few
CDR3 protein: CASSLTGDTEAFF
CDR3 DNA: TGTGCCAGCAGCCTGACAGGGGACACTGAAGCTTTCTTT

D gene: .
J gene: TRBJ1-1
V gene: TRBV7-2
clone size: once
CDR3 protein: CASSLQGVNTEAFF
CDR3 DNA: TGTGCCAGCAGCCTCCAAGGGGTGAACACTGAAGCTTTCTTT

D gene: .
J gene: TRBJ2-7
V gene: TRBV27
clone size: once
CDR3 protein: CASSREVPYEQYF
CDR3 DNA: TGTGCCAGCAGCCGCGAGGTTCCCTACGAGCAGTACTTC

D gene: .
J gene: TRBJ2-4
V gene: TRBV15
clone size: .
CDR3 protein: CATSREAGWGGNIQYF
CDR3 DNA: TGTGCCACCAGCAGAGAGGCGGGTTGGGGGGGCAACATTCAGTACTTC

D gene: .
J gene: TRBJ2-1
V gene: TRBV11-2
clone size: once
CDR3 protein: CASSLGGWANEQFF
CDR3 DNA: TGTGCCAGCAGCTTAGGAGGGTGGGCCAATGAGCAGTTCTTC

D gene: TRBD2
J gene: TRBJ2-7
V gene: TRBV10-3
clone size: .
CDR3 protein: CAIRRTSGSHTDYEQYF
CDR3 DNA: TGTGCCATCAGACGGACTAGCGGGAGTCATACGGACTACGAGCAGTACTTC